This T cell receptor beta chain is drawn from a study of blood T cells in healthy people across ages. Study context: About one barcoded beta molecule was captured per two T cells (by template switching).

Researchers report isolating at least 7 million PBMCs per sample. CDR1 is SEHNR and CDR2 is FQNEAQ in the germline V gene (reference sequence). The CDR3 extends over 15 amino acids. Trimming pared 1 base from V and 7 bases from J, leaving 11 bases between. With a J-beta primer mix and a sample-barcoded 5' primer, a second PCR ran about 7 to 11 cycles. Tagging of each cDNA molecule was performed by a template-switch adaptor with 12 random nucleotides. TCRdb recomputed calls from the 5' RACE reads with MiXCR, one row per CDR3 protein. The sample records under 2,000,000 distinct CDR3 sequences, roughly 50% being singletons.

The chain joins TRBV7-9 to TRBJ1-6; no clear D gene. This receptor was identified in a woman between 40 and 55 years old in good health. Sequenced input: blood. CDR3 DNA sequence: TGTGCCAGCAGCTTAGATGGCGGTCAGAATTCACCCCTCCACTTT. It yields the protein CASSLDGGQNSPLHF.